This TCR beta chain was found in a study of breast tumors, draining lymph nodes, adjacent tissues. Study-wide results and limits: Findings are consistent with lymph node origin and intratumoral expansion of most tumor T cells. Luminal-like breast cancer showed significantly greater tumor-nontumor repertoire similarity than basal-like breast cancer did. Tumors had less TCR diversity than lymph nodes, more than nontumor tissue.

TCRdb processed the multiplex PCR reads anew with MiXCR; each CDR3 protein has one entry. The sample lists some 52,000 distinct CDR3 sequences; 42% were seen once. A remark on this clonotype: The antigen is undetermined.

The length of the CDR3 is 15 residues. After removal of 5 bases from V and 4 bases from J, the junction contained 10 bases not matched to a gene. Germline CDR1 LNHDA, CDR2 SQIVND (reference sequence). The TCR originated in a female donor with breast cancer. Some clones in this sample may be carry-over from other donors' samples. The chain uses TRBV19 and TRBJ1-1, with 7 bases identical to TRBD1. Sequenced: breast tumor tissue. The CDR3 region is CASSLGPDRATEAFF. The CDR3 nucleotides read TGTGCCAGTAGTCTGGGCCCAGACAGGGCCACTGAAGCTTTCTTT.